These 3 T cell receptor beta chains share one sample of origin, sequenced in a study of metastatic and nonmetastatic thyroid tumors. TCRdb re-clonotyped the PCR reads via MiXCR. The table records 19,000 or so clones, 28% of them present only once. No treatment had been given to any patient before thyroid surgery. The sequenced sample was tumor tissue. Receptors were obtained from a female donor with papillary thyroid cancer or a benign thyroid nodule (not recorded which). Some clones in this sample may be carry-over from other donors' samples.

This clone occurred many times. The chain uses TRBV7-9 and TRBJ2-7, with 9 bases that match TRBD1. Germline V gene lookup returns CDR1 SEHNR and CDR2 FQNEAQ (reference sequence). The V segment lost 6 bases and the J segment 4 bases; nucleotides outside the gene matches: 7. This CDR3 has 14 residues. CDR3 DNA sequence: TGTGCCAGCAGTTCCAACAGGGGGCATTACGAGCAGTACTTC. As protein: CASSSNRGHYEQYF.

V is TRBV5-6 and J is TRBJ2-7; D is perhaps TRBD2 (5 bases). V was pared by 2 bases and J by 1 base, with 10 bases between. Germline V gene lookup returns CDR1 SGHDT and CDR2 YYEEEE. The length of the CDR3 is 14 residues. Written as DNA, the CDR3 is TGTGCCAGCAGCTTCGGCCGGGGATCCTACGAGCAGTACTTC. It codes for CASSFGRGSYEQYF.

There are many counts of this clone. Distinct nucleotide sequences in the sample also encode this CDR3. CDR3 in amino acids: CASSTSGIVVNEQFF. In DNA, the CDR3 is TGTGCCAGCAGCACTAGCGGGATAGTTGTAAATGAGCAGTTCTTC. The rearrangement links TRBV9 to TRBJ2-1; 10 nucleotides line up with TRBD2. With 4 bases clipped from V and 7 bases from J, the junction kept 8 bases outside the gene matches. This CDR3 has 15 amino acids. Germline CDR1 is SGDLS and CDR2 is YYNGEE. The full variable domain, in which reference TRBV9 and TRBJ2-1 provide the parts outside the CDR3, is DSGVTQTPKHLITATGQRVTLRCSPRSGDLSVYWYQQSLDQGLQFLIQYYNGEERAKGNILERFSAQQFPDLHSELNLSSLELGDSALYFCASSTSGIVVNEQFFGPGTRLTVL.